This note documents a single T cell receptor (beta chain) sequence. Its antigen remains unidentified. Individuals who donated were healthy Caucasians from Russia aged about 6 to 100. The record originates from a study of blood T cells in healthy people across ages. The CDR3 runs to 16 residues. Trimming took off 4 bases at V and 4 bases at J, with 17 bases between the two ends. Germline assignment: CDR1 SEHNR and CDR2 FQNEAQ (reference sequence). The study's findings and limits: While age rose, TCR beta diversity per million T cells dropped in a roughly linear way.

With a J-beta primer mix and a sample-barcoded 5' primer, a second PCR ran roughly 6 to 11 cycles. Each of the cDNA molecules was tagged by a template-switch adaptor with 12 random nucleotides. There were at least 2.5 million CDR3-containing paired-end reads obtained from each sample. TCRdb itself ran the 5' RACE reads through MiXCR, one entry per CDR3 protein. The sample contains fewer than 2,000,000 distinct CDR3 sequences, 39% of which appear only once. The rearrangement uses TRBV7-9 and TRBJ2-1; no clear D. The sample was blood. The TCR comes from a human donor in good health. The CDR3 loop reads CASSSLDLKIYNEQFF. The CDR3 nucleotides are TGTGCCAGCAGCTCCCTGGACCTCAAAATTTACAATGAGCAGTTCTTC.